The clone carrying this TCR beta chain was seen more than once but under ten times. Antigen specificity is unknown. PCR amplification relied on 60 Vbeta primers (plus 13 Jbeta primers). Sequencing used immunoSEQ multiplex PCR; TCRdb keeps in-frame clones, though not all of them. The data show 85,000 to 130,000 clones, about 9.4% seen once. The CDR3 runs to 16 residues. Trimming cost V 4 bases and J 2 bases; bases outside gene matches: 5. Germline CDR1 reads SGDLS; CDR2 reads YYNGEE. This record belongs to a study of cytomegalovirus exposure and HLA in healthy donors. Whole-study findings and limits: Cytomegalovirus association was listed for roughly 160 TCR beta chains. Presence/absence results assume similar sequencing depth per donor, which may not hold. From TCR beta sequences, most subjects' HLA-A and HLA-B alleles were reportedly predicted accurately. For TCR beta chains, V- and J-gene trimming was later linked to a missense DCLRE1C variant.

Specimen: PBMCs. The sequence derives from a man aged 35 to 55 in good health and CMV-seropositive. This chain links TRBV9 with TRBJ1-4, with 10 bases aligning to TRBD1. The DNA for the CDR3 is TGTGCCAGCAGCACCCGACAGGGGGCGACTAATGAAAAACTGTTTTTT. Translation: CASSTRQGATNEKLFF.